The TCR beta chain under discussion was sequenced for a study of shared clonotypes between healthy human individuals (dated by TCRdb to the early 2020s). In the study overall: A couple of women and a few men aged 18 to 49 years were included in the cohort. Per donor, three plates each were used for CD4 naive and CD4 memory, two for CD8 naive, and one for CD8 memory. The study deeply sequenced blood TCR repertoires of roughly five healthy adults to estimate repertoire size and the extent of clonotype sharing between individuals. To increase sequencing depth and limit assay-specific biases, different laboratories used diverse techniques to prepare libraries and sequence TCR repertoires. Per donor, leukapheresis produced somewhere between about 0.9 and 10 billion PBMCs. What the work shows at the level of the full study, not this receptor alone: Sampling was restricted to blood, and TCR repertoires in tissue are likely to differ from TCR repertoires in blood. Even with the large sequencing depth, rarefaction of the sorted-subset datasets indicated that sequencing was incomplete. Sharing across a few donors was observed for approximately 5% of naive CD4, about 4% of naive CD8, about 2.3% of memory CD4, and roughly 0.4% of memory CD8 clonotypes. Based on pairwise subsampling, the degree of clonotype sharing among donors was expected to be affected by sequencing depth. Because the study included a small number of donors, the genetic and exposure-history diversity represented was limited. Naive subsets generally had larger estimated clonotype richness than memory subsets did. Higher generation probabilities were observed for clonotypes shared by all four sorted-subset donors than for non-shared clonotypes.

Using the deep immunoSEQ assay, TCR CDR3 regions were amplified from genomic DNA by multiplex PCR. Genomic DNA extracted from each cell subset was distributed evenly over all wells of several immunoSEQ 96-well plates, and each plate served as one replicate. For sorted subsets, around 200 ng genomic DNA, equal to tens of thousands of T cell genomes, was loaded into each replicate PCR. Purified libraries were quantified with a Qubit 3.0 fluorometer, sized on a Bioanalyzer 2100, and re-quantified with the KAPA Library Quantification kit. A separate single-read 150-cycle Illumina NextSeq 550 flow cell was used to sequence each immunoSEQ 96-well plate. As for how the authors treated the data: Because the immunoSEQ output included only junctional sequences and no quality scores, the filtering could not be the same as the filtering used for full-length reads. Sequences were annotated with PyIR, a Python wrapper for IgBLAST v1.9, and V/J genes and CDR3 were assigned using IMGT germline references. Reads with weak V/J assignments (E-value above 1e-6), missing CDR3, stop codons, out-of-frame junctions, or ambiguous translated residues were removed. A V3J clonotype was defined by an identical inferred V gene, J gene, and CDR3 amino acid sequence. The percentage overlap between two repertoires was calculated by dividing the number of shared unique clonotypes by the size of the smaller repertoire. Repertoire richness was assessed with RTK rarefaction, the Chao1 estimator, and Recon v2.1 estimates of unobserved clonotypes. For all TCRbeta clonotypes obtained by the gDNA method from several donors, generation probabilities were computed with OLGA. Here the immuneACCESS table is served through TCRdb, limited to in-frame sequences with V and J called. Missing clones are a known gap in these copies; in checked studies unresolved V genes cover under half, and the rest lacks a known reason. Clonal size and the V and J genes are those of that table, whereas D and trimming came from the DNA. The sample table holds around 2.1 million clones, of which about 92% were seen once. Around 1.7% of the sample goes to the ten largest clones.

V is shortened by 2 bases, J by 3 bases, and the region joining them spans 18 bases. The CDR3, cysteine through phenylalanine, is 16 amino acids long. The retained sequence is limited to the CDR3, 48 bases, with the frame set at the first base. CDR1 and CDR2 (SGHDT, YYEEEE) derive from the germline V gene. Regarding this clone: This clone's antigen is unknown. Base quality data are lacking; no much larger clone is found one base away.

For the CD8 naive samples, CD45RO-negative cells were positively selected for CCR7, yielding a CD45RA+CCR7+ population from which TemRA cells were excluded. The donors were healthy, HIV-negative adults who had no recently reported acute infections or vaccinations. Only Caucasian adults living in Nashville, Tennessee, USA were represented among the donors. Blood was obtained by leukapheresis, after which PBMCs were separated by Ficoll-Histopaque density gradient centrifugation and cryopreserved in liquid nitrogen vapor phase. Purity and quantity of every magnetically sorted T cell population were checked by analytical flow cytometry. Genomic DNA was isolated from each sorted fraction and quantified by UV absorbance on a Nanodrop 2000c.

The clonotype originates from a man between 18 and 35 years old in good health. Some clones in this sample may be carry-over from other donors' samples. The V gene is TRBV5-6 and the J gene is TRBJ2-7; the D call could be TRBD1 or TRBD2, with each sharing 5 bases. Sequenced material: naive CD8+ T cells from PBMCs. The cell subset or site label for this specimen denotes: CD45RA+CCR7+. The nucleotide sequence reads as follows: TGTGCCAGCAGCTTTCCCGGGACGGAGATAATCTACGAGCAGTACTTC. This encodes CASSFPGTEIIYEQYF.